The present T cell receptor beta chain was sequenced within a study of blood T cell repertoires in COVID-19. At the level of the study: COVID-19 samples, acute and convalescent, were from the United States, Italy and Spain. Nucleic acid was either cDNA or gDNA, and it came from T cells, B-cell-depleted T cells, or PBMCs.

In the authors' methods: Quantification of nucleated cells was approximated via reference gene primer amplification. Method: immunoSEQ multiplex PCR; TCRdb's copy keeps in-frame clones and lacks some. V, J and clone size derive from that table, while D and trimming were established from the DNA sequence. The sample yields 150,000 to 200,000 clones, 88% seen once. Germline CDR1 is SNHLY and CDR2 is FYNNEI. Trimming shortened V by 3 bases and J by 8 bases, and 13 bases separated the two germline ends. The length of the CDR3 is 13 residues. V and J are TRBV2 and TRBJ1-1; possible D gene TRBD1, 5 bases. Sequencing was carried out using peripheral blood. The clonotype comes from a middle-aged man with active or convalescent COVID-19. The CDR3 DNA follows: TGTGCCAGCAGTGAGGGGACTAGGGCCGAAGCTTTCTTT. Its protein is CASSEGTRAEAFF.